Here is one TCR beta chain with its context. Its antigen is still unknown. CDR3 length equals 18 residues. Looked up from germline, CDR1 is SGHNT and CDR2 is YENEEA. V trimming: 1 base; J trimming: 4 bases; junction bases outside the gene matches: 11. The sample belongs to a study of T cell repertoires in cytomegalovirus infection. Turning to the study itself: The public TCR beta signatures pointed to both CMV infection and matching HLA type. General study points: The ex vivo response showed dominance by HLA-C-restricted CMV-specific TCR beta clonotypes.

TCRdb processed the reads anew with MiXCR; each CDR3 protein has one entry. The sample holds around 430,000 distinct CDR3 sequences, 42% seen once. This chain uses TRBV11-3 with TRBJ2-7; 12 bases fit TRBD1. The source of this sequence is a human donor in good health (CMV status not recorded). Some clones in this sample may be carry-over from other donors' samples. The sequencing used cultured PBMCs, collected from culture after CMV antigen stimulation. CDR3 bases: TGTGCCAGCAGCTTAGTCGGGTGGGACAGGGGGCTGAGATACGAGCAGTACTTC. Amino acid sequence: CASSLVGWDRGLRYEQYF.